Below, 31 T cell receptor beta chains from the same sample are listed, as sequenced in a study of identical twins (TCRdb year 2016). The method was 5' RACE. The instrument was an Illumina HiSeq 2000. TCRdb reprocessing: public reads trimmed at Q25 with fastp, clones called with MiXCR, in-frame beta chains kept. Rows with a matching CDR3 protein are joined into one entry that keeps the most common DNA and genes. Here the sample has hundreds of thousands of distinct CDR3 sequences; more than 6.5% occur a single time. The biggest ten clones account for roughly 0.9% of the sample. In addition, the sample was reused for a study of yellow fever vaccine responses in identical twins.

Sequencing used PBMCs. Receptor source: a woman aged 18-35 years in good health.

This clonotype was counted between two and nine times. This chain connects TRBV20-1 to TRBJ2-3, with 7 bases matching TRBD2. CDR1 DFQATT and CDR2 SNEGSKA come from the germline V gene (reference sequence). J lost 9 bases, V lost 6 bases, and 6 bases had no gene match. The CDR3 covers 11 residues. CDR3 DNA sequence: TGCAGTGCCCGGACTAGTTTCACGCAGTATTTT. Its translation: CSARTSFTQYF.

This clonotype was detected many times. This chain connects TRBV5-5 to TRBJ2-2; 9 bases are a match to TRBD1. The ends lost 2 bases at V and 4 bases at J; junction bases unmatched: 9. The V gene's germline CDR1 is SGHKS and CDR2 YYEKEE (reference sequence). CDR3 length: 17 residues. The CDR3 here is CASSFNLQGAITGELFF. The CDR3 nucleotides are TGTGCCAGCAGCTTCAATCTACAGGGGGCAATCACCGGGGAGCTGTTTTTT.

This clonotype was detected many times. The chain carries TRBV4-3 and TRBJ2-2; 8 nucleotides line up with TRBD2. The CDR3 is 18 residues long. V was pared by 0 bases and J by 0 bases, with 6 bases of the junction left unmatched. CDR1 is LGHNA, CDR2 YSLEER, per germline. CDR3 DNA sequence: TGCGCCAGCAGCCAAGATAGGGTGGGACTAGCGAACACCGGGGAGCTGTTTTTT. Translating it yields CASSQDRVGLANTGELFF.

In DNA form, the CDR3 reads TGCGCCAGCAGCCACGCGGGAGTCCGCAATGAGCAGTTCTTC. It specifies CASSHAGVRNEQFF. The chain has TRBV4-1 and TRBJ2-1; 7 bases are a match to TRBD2. CDR1 is MGHRA, CDR2 YSYEKL, per germline. The trim removed 3 bases at V and 6 bases at J, leaving 5 bases unmatched. This CDR3 contains 14 residues.

Only a few counts were recorded for this clonotype. The V and J genes are TRBV6-2 or TRBV6-3 and TRBJ1-1; 7 bases fit TRBD1. V was pared by 8 bases and J by 4 bases, with 7 bases of the junction left unmatched. The CDR3 has 13 residues. CDR1 and CDR2 from the germline V gene are MNHEY and SVGEGT. The CDR3 DNA follows: TGTGCCAGCCAGGACAGGACCTCCACTGAAGCTTTCTTT. This encodes CASQDRTSTEAFF.

The chain combines TRBV10-3 with TRBJ2-1; 15 nucleotides align to TRBD2. The CDR3 contains 19 residues. Germline V CDR1 and CDR2: ENHRY, SYGVKD. J gave up 6 bases and V 5 bases, and 14 bases lay outside the gene matches. The CDR3 here is CAISLTWTSGRASINEQFF. The CDR3 DNA is TGTGCCATCAGTTTAACGTGGACTAGCGGGAGGGCCTCAATCAATGAGCAGTTCTTC.

V is TRBV2 and J is TRBJ2-2; either TRBD1 or TRBD2 may supply D (6 bases each). The V and J ends lost 11 bases and 0 bases respectively, with 13 bases between them. Germline CDR1 is SNHLY and CDR2 is FYNNEI. The CDR3 loop spans 14 amino acids. This chain's CDR3 is CASMGGTNTGELFF. The CDR3 nucleotides are TGTGCCTCCATGGGGGGCACGAACACCGGGGAGCTGTTTTTT.

This clonotype has only a few counts. The rearrangement uses TRBV20-1 and TRBJ2-7, with 7 bases that match TRBD2. The V gene's germline CDR1 is DFQATT and CDR2 SNEGSKA (reference sequence). The junction had 7 bases not matched to a gene; V was cut back by 0 bases and J by 2 bases. The CDR3 sequence is 15 residues long. The CDR3 bases are TGCAGTGCTAGAGATGGGGCGGGGGTGACCTACGAGCAGTACTTC. Its translation: CSARDGAGVTYEQYF.

The V and J genes are TRBV30 and TRBJ2-5, with D perhaps matching TRBD1 or TRBD2 (5 bases each). In germline, CDR1 is GTSNPN, CDR2 SVGIG (reference sequence). Trimming shortened V by 2 bases and J by 0 bases, and 7 bases separated the two germline ends. The CDR3 has 13 amino acids. The CDR3 here is CAWSLGHQETQYF. The CDR3 DNA follows: TGTGCCTGGAGTTTGGGACACCAAGAGACCCAGTACTTC.

This clonotype was seen only a few times. CDR3: CASSGTGIGKLFF. The CDR3 bases are TGTGCCAGCAGCGGGACAGGGATTGGAAAACTGTTTTTT. V usage is TRBV6-1 and J usage is TRBJ1-4; 9 bases line up with TRBD1. Trimming took 6 bases from V and 10 from J; bases not matched to a gene: 6. The CDR3 loop spans 13 amino acids. Germline V CDR1 and CDR2: MNHNS, SASEGT.

The table lists this clonotype with many counts. CDR3 protein: CASSLPSTEAFF. CDR3 DNA: TGCGCCAGCAGCTTGCCGAGCACTGAAGCTTTCTTT. The V and J genes are TRBV5-1 and TRBJ1-1; D remains ambiguous. Germline-derived CDR1 and CDR2 are SGHRS and YFSETQ. This CDR3 region has 12 residues. V lost 1 base and J 4 bases, leaving 5 bases between the germline ends. Drawing the rest from reference TRBV5-1 and TRBJ1-1, the complete variable domain is KAGVTQTPRYLIKTRGQQVTLSCSPISGHRSVSWYQQTPGQGLQFLFEYFSETQRNKGNFPGRFSGRQFSNSRSEMNVSTLELGDSALYLCASSLPSTEAFFGQGTRLTVV.

This clonotype was seen a few times. The V and J genes are TRBV12-3 or TRBV12-4 and TRBJ1-3; D remains unclear. Trimming stripped 6 bases from V and 0 bases from J, with 9 bases between. The CDR3 totals 14 residues. This CDR3 reads CASRPLSSGNTIYF. The CDR3 nucleotides are TGTGCCAGCAGGCCACTCAGCTCTGGAAACACCATATATTTT.

The chain recombines TRBV12-3 or TRBV12-4 with TRBJ2-1; 11 bases map to TRBD2. The trim removed 5 bases at V and 5 bases at J, leaving 11 bases unmatched. The CDR3 covers 17 residues. The CDR3 DNA reads as TGTGCCAGCAGTCAAAGGGGGACTAGCGGCGATAACAATGAGCAGTTCTTC. Its protein is CASSQRGTSGDNNEQFF.

This clonotype was counted ten times or more. The CDR3 loop is CASRTRGAADTQYF. The DNA for the CDR3 is TGTGCCAGCCGGACGCGGGGGGCCGCAGATACGCAGTATTTT. This rearrangement joins TRBV2 to TRBJ2-3, with 8 positions matching TRBD2. CDR1 SNHLY and CDR2 FYNNEI come from the germline V gene. Trimming at V came to 8 bases and at J to 4 bases, leaving 8 bases not matched to a gene. The CDR3 has 14 amino acids.

This clonotype came up many times. The chain carries TRBV7-9 and TRBJ2-7, with TRBD2 as a possible D gene (6 bases). V lost 5 bases and J lost 9, with 17 bases in between. Germline-derived CDR1 and CDR2 are SEHNR and FQNEAQ (reference sequence). The CDR3 has 13 residues. The CDR3 DNA sequence: TGTGCCAGCAGCCCGGGGGTGGAGGCAGGGCAGTACTTC. Its protein product is CASSPGVEAGQYF.

The chain links TRBV28 to TRBJ2-7, with a tentative D call TRBD1 (6 bases). V lost 6 bases, J lost 3 bases, and 18 bases lay in between. CDR1 and CDR2 (germline): MDHEN, SYDVKM. The CDR3 length is 15 residues. The CDR3 reads CASRSGAGVDYEQYF. CDR3 sequence (DNA): TGTGCCAGCAGGTCCGGGGCAGGGGTCGACTACGAGCAGTACTTC.

The chain combines TRBV20-1 with TRBJ2-5; no clear D gene. The germline V gene has CDR1 DFQATT and CDR2 SNEGSKA (reference sequence). Trimming cost V 1 base and J 5 bases, with 14 bases left between them. CDR3 length equals 14 residues. The CDR3 sequence: CSARGVPAGETQYF. In DNA form, the CDR3 reads TGCAGTGCTAGAGGGGTCCCGGCCGGCGAGACCCAGTACTTC.

This clonotype was seen many times. The rearrangement joins TRBV7-9 to TRBJ2-1, with no clear D. The CDR3 is 16 amino acids. From germline, CDR1 is SEHNR and CDR2 FQNEAQ (reference sequence). V lost 5 bases, J lost 0 bases, and 14 bases lay in between. CDR3 DNA sequence: TGTGCCAGCAGCCCCCTAGGTTTCGGCTCCTACAATGAGCAGTTCTTC. It translates to CASSPLGFGSYNEQFF.

This clonotype was detected only a few times. This chain uses TRBV7-2 with TRBJ2-7; TRBD2 matches at 11 bases. Trimming removed 3 bases from V and 7 bases from J; junction bases left unmatched: 5. This CDR3 is built from 14 residues. CDR1 is SGHTA, CDR2 FQGNSA, per germline. The CDR3 DNA sequence: TGTGCCAGCAGCTTGCCGGGACTAGCGGATGAGCAGTACTTC. This translates into CASSLPGLADEQYF.

The rearrangement joins TRBV6-2 or TRBV6-3 to TRBJ2-1; 7 bases are a match to TRBD2. From germline, CDR1 is MNHEY and CDR2 SVGEGT. There are 17 residues in the CDR3. The V segment lost 0 bases and the J segment 4 bases; nucleotides outside the gene matches: 9. CDR3 coding DNA: TGTGCCAGCAGTTACTCGAGATGGCTAGCGGAGTACAATGAGCAGTTCTTC. Its translation: CASSYSRWLAEYNEQFF.

This clonotype has only a few counts. V gene TRBV5-1 combines with J gene TRBJ2-3, with D perhaps given as TRBD1 or TRBD2 (6 bases each). V dropped 6 bases and J dropped 4 bases, with 15 bases sitting between them. Germline CDR1 is SGHRS and CDR2 is YFSETQ. This CDR3 comprises 14 residues. The CDR3 sequence is CASKELGGSDTQYF. The CDR3 DNA is TGCGCCAGCAAGGAGTTGGGGGGCTCAGATACGCAGTATTTT. Full variable domain (missing parts from reference TRBV5-1 and TRBJ2-3): KAGVTQTPRYLIKTRGQQVTLSCSPISGHRSVSWYQQTPGQGLQFLFEYFSETQRNKGNFPGRFSGRQFSNSRSEMNVSTLELGDSALYLCASKELGGSDTQYFGPGTRLTVL.

The chain combines TRBV12-3 or TRBV12-4 with TRBJ2-5, with TRBD2 matching 10 bases. This CDR3 comprises 16 residues. With 3 bases clipped from V and 5 bases from J, the junction kept 9 bases outside the gene matches. The chain's CDR3 is CASSFRSGGAGETQYF. The DNA of the CDR3 is TGTGCCAGCAGTTTCAGAAGCGGGGGGGCTGGTGAGACCCAGTACTTC.

In its sample, this clonotype was seen a few times. The chain carries TRBV18 and TRBJ2-3; D may be TRBD2 (5 bases). There are 15 residues in the CDR3. The germline CDR1 and CDR2 sequences are KGHSH and LQKENI. Between the trimmed V and J ends, which lost 3 bases and 2 bases, there was a span of 12 bases. As DNA, the CDR3 is TGTGCCAGCTCACCCGGGAACCTATACACAGATACGCAGTATTTT. It specifies CASSPGNLYTDTQYF.

V is TRBV6-2 or TRBV6-3 and J is TRBJ2-1; 8 bases agree with TRBD2. Germline lookup yields CDR1 MNHEY and CDR2 SVGEGT. This CDR3 is built from 15 residues. V dropped 5 bases and J dropped 3; count of bases not matched to a gene: 6. The CDR3 protein is CASSIRGGLYNEQFF. The CDR3 DNA follows: TGTGCCAGCAGTATTCGGGGGGGCCTCTACAATGAGCAGTTCTTC.

This clonotype has only a few counts. The rearrangement links TRBV18 to TRBJ2-5, with a possible D match to TRBD1 (6 bases). Trimming left V 1 base short and J 4 bases short, with 13 bases between. This CDR3 comprises 15 residues. From germline, CDR1 is KGHSH and CDR2 LQKENI. The CDR3 is CASSPLSTGRETQYF. The DNA for the CDR3 is TGTGCCAGCTCACCACTCAGTACAGGGCGAGAGACCCAGTACTTC.

This clonotype was seen repeatedly, ten times or more. This sequence joins TRBV7-2 and TRBJ2-7, with D unresolved. V was cut by 3 bases and J by 3 bases, with 9 bases left in between. Germline-derived CDR1 and CDR2 are SGHTA and FQGNSA. This CDR3 contains 13 residues. CDR3 region: CASSFGSHYEQYF. As DNA, the CDR3 is TGTGCCAGCAGCTTCGGTTCCCACTACGAGCAGTACTTC.

J is TRBJ1-2 and V is TRBV28; a weak D match, TRBD1 (5 bases). CDR1 and CDR2 from the germline V gene are MDHEN and SYDVKM. Deletions cut 10 bases from V and 8 bases from J, with 17 bases between. The CDR3 is 12 residues long. The DNA for the CDR3 is TGTGCCACCGGGACGAGGGAAGAAGGCTACACCTTC. It specifies CATGTREEGYTF.

This clonotype was seen only once. Likely a read error: the CDR3 ends without its conserved phenylalanine or tryptophan. The chain has TRBV7-9 and TRBJ2-3; 8 bases agree with TRBD2. Per germline, CDR1 SEHNR and CDR2 FQNEAQ (reference sequence). This CDR3 contains 15 residues. J gave up 6 bases and V 1 base, and 6 bases lay outside the gene matches. Here the CDR3 reads CASSLGFSGTDTQYY. CDR3 bases: TGTGCCAGCAGCTTAGGCTTTAGCGGGACCGATACGCAGTATTAT.

This clonotype has a count of ten or more. The CDR3 sequence is CASFRDPQPAGELFF. The CDR3 bases are TGCGCCAGCTTCCGGGACCCCCAACCCGCCGGGGAGCTGTTTTTT. The V call is TRBV5-1, the J call TRBJ2-2; D may match TRBD1 or TRBD2 (5 bases each). V gave up 7 bases and J gave up 6 bases, with 19 bases separating them. CDR3 size: 15 residues. Germline V lookup: CDR1 SGHRS, CDR2 YFSETQ.

This clonotype was observed a few times. The chain carries TRBV7-8 and TRBJ2-7; D ambiguous. The CDR3 runs 13 residues. Germline V gene data show CDR1 as SGHVS and CDR2 as FQNEAQ. V was clipped by 7 bases and J by 0 bases, with 10 bases between them. This CDR3 is CASTPGPSYEQYF. The CDR3 nucleotides are TGTGCCAGCACCCCCGGGCCCTCCTACGAGCAGTACTTC. The whole variable domain, remainder taken from reference TRBV7-8 and TRBJ2-7, is GAGVSQSPRYKVAKRGQDVALRCDPISGHVSLFWYQQALGQGPEFLTYFQNEAQLDKSGLPSDRFFAERPEGSVSTLKIQRTQQEDSAVYLCASTPGPSYEQYFGPGTRLTVT.

This clonotype was counted a few times. The chain has TRBV6-2 or TRBV6-3 and TRBJ1-4; D gene uncertain. The CDR3 sequence is 17 residues long. The V gene lost 2 bases and the J gene lost 0 bases, with 13 bases spanning the gap. Germline-derived CDR1 and CDR2 are MNHEY and SVGEGT. The CDR3 sequence: CASSYATPEATNEKLFF. The CDR3 DNA is TGTGCCAGCAGTTACGCAACACCCGAGGCAACTAATGAAAAACTGTTTTTT.